The 32 T cell receptor beta chains below come from one sample, sequenced in a study of graft-versus-host responses after intestinal transplantation. Produced via immunoSEQ multiplex PCR; TCRdb's table is partial and in-frame only. The sample records about 86,000 clones, 88% being singletons. These receptors' antigens are unknown. Sequenced here: unstimulated CD4+ T cells sorted from spleen or lymph node cells, sampled before transplant. All receptors derive from a human donor who was the organ donor for an intestinal transplant.

Only one count was recorded for this clone. The chain links TRBV6-6 to TRBJ1-5; D unclear. Deletions cut 5 bases from V and 9 bases from J, with 8 bases between. The CDR3 contains 11 residues. Germline assignment: CDR1 MNHNY and CDR2 SVGAGI (reference sequence). CDR3 amino acids: CASSELGPQHF. The CDR3 bases are TGTGCCAGCAGTGAACTAGGGCCCCAGCATTTT.

The chain is built from TRBV5-4 and TRBJ2-3; D is uncertain. Germline V gene data show CDR1 as SGHNT and CDR2 as YYREEE (reference sequence). The length of the CDR3 is 14 residues. V was trimmed by 0 bases and J by 0 bases, leaving 5 bases between them. CDR3 nucleotide sequence: TGTGCCAGCAGCTTGGCACAGAGCACAGATACGCAGTATTTT. Residues: CASSLAQSTDTQYF.

Only one count was recorded for this clone. The CDR3 DNA reads TGTGCCAGTAGTAGAGGGACTCCTGACTATGGCTACACCTTC. Translated, it gives CASSRGTPDYGYTF. The chain joins TRBV19 to TRBJ1-2; maybe TRBD1 (5 bases). Trimming took 4 bases from V and 3 from J, leaving 12 bases between them. The germline V gene has CDR1 LNHDA and CDR2 SQIVND (reference sequence). CDR3 size: 14 residues.

The rearrangement joins TRBV2 to TRBJ2-7; 8 bases align to TRBD2. V lost 4 bases and J lost 4; bases outside the gene matches: 18. CDR1 is SNHLY, CDR2 FYNNEI, per germline. The CDR3 length is 18 residues. This CDR3 reads CASSAASGGPSGVYEQYF. The CDR3 nucleotides read TGTGCCAGCAGTGCGGCGAGCGGGGGCCCCTCGGGGGTATACGAGCAGTACTTC.

This rearrangement joins TRBV6-5 to TRBJ1-1; 9 bases map to TRBD1. The trim removed 2 bases at V and 6 bases at J, leaving 10 bases unmatched. This CDR3 is built from 16 residues. Germline lookup yields CDR1 MNHEY and CDR2 SVGAGI. The CDR3 region has the DNA TGTGCCAGCAGTTACCCCTCCGGGACAGGGCGATCTGAAGCTTTCTTT. Its protein product is CASSYPSGTGRSEAFF.

This chain uses TRBV7-2 with TRBJ1-2; 7 bases match TRBD1. The CDR3 sequence is 15 residues long. V was pared by 5 bases and J by 5 bases, with 11 bases of the junction left unmatched. The V gene's germline CDR1 is SGHTA and CDR2 FQGNSA. CDR3 loop: CASSVRGPDLYGYTF. The DNA for the CDR3 is TGTGCCAGCAGCGTAAGGGGGCCGGATTTATATGGCTACACCTTC.

The CDR3 here is CASSSPRGQRDAYNEQFF. The CDR3 nucleotides are TGTGCCAGCAGCTCCCCGAGGGGTCAGCGGGACGCCTACAATGAGCAGTTCTTC. This chain connects TRBV7-6 to TRBJ2-1, with 7 bases that match TRBD2. V shed 4 bases, J shed 2 bases, and the junction held 14 bases outside the gene matches. Germline loops: CDR1 SGHVS, CDR2 FNYEAQ. The CDR3 runs 18 residues. Filled out from reference TRBV7-6 and TRBJ2-1, the complete variable domain reads GAGVSQSPRYKVTKRGQDVALRCDPISGHVSLYWYRQALGQGPEFLTYFNYEAQQDKSGLPNDRFSAERPEGSISTLTIQRTEQRDSAMYRCASSSPRGQRDAYNEQFFGPGTRLTVL.

The V gene is TRBV5-4, the J gene TRBJ2-1; 8 bases are a match to TRBD2. The length of the CDR3 is 16 residues. From germline, CDR1 is SGHNT and CDR2 YYREEE (reference sequence). J was trimmed by 8 bases and V by 0 bases; bases with no gene match: 10. CDR3 in amino acids: CASSLVGAGEADEQFF. CDR3 bases: TGTGCCAGCAGCTTGGTAGGAGCGGGAGAAGCGGATGAGCAGTTCTTC.

V gene TRBV19 combines with J gene TRBJ2-3, with 9 bases that match TRBD2. CDR1 LNHDA and CDR2 SQIVND come from the germline V gene (reference sequence). V lost 9 bases, J lost 6 bases, and 7 bases stayed unmatched. This CDR3 has 13 amino acids. DNA for the CDR3: TGTGCCAGCAGGGGACTAGCCACCGATACGCAGTATTTT. Protein: CASRGLATDTQYF.

The chain links TRBV19 to TRBJ1-2; no clear D gene. V lost 0 bases, J lost 7 bases, and 12 bases lay in between. The CDR3 is 14 residues long. Germline assignment: CDR1 LNHDA and CDR2 SQIVND (reference sequence). CDR3 loop: CASSIDFWAGGYTF. The DNA for the CDR3 is TGTGCCAGTAGTATAGATTTCTGGGCGGGTGGCTACACCTTC. The full variable domain, completed using reference TRBV19 and TRBJ1-2, is DGGITQSPKYLFRKEGQNVTLSCEQNLNHDAMYWYRQDPGQGLRLIYYSQIVNDFQKGDIAEGYSVSREKKESFPLTVTSAQKNPTAFYLCASSIDFWAGGYTFGSGTRLTVV.

The CDR3 loop is CASSQVSTGGANYGYTF. DNA for the CDR3: TGCGCCAGCAGCCAAGTTTCCACAGGGGGAGCTAACTATGGCTACACCTTC. V gene TRBV4-1 combines with J gene TRBJ1-2; 8 bases line up with TRBD1. J lost 0 bases, V lost 1 base, and 7 bases had no gene match. CDR1 is MGHRA and CDR2 is YSYEKL in the germline V gene. The length of the CDR3 is 17 residues.

V gene TRBV9 combines with J gene TRBJ2-3; 12 bases map to TRBD2. V lost 4 bases and J lost 5; bases outside the gene matches: 11. The CDR3 runs to 17 residues. In germline, CDR1 is SGDLS, CDR2 YYNGEE. The DNA for the CDR3 is TGTGCCAGCAGCCCCGGAAAGACTAGCGGGGGACTAGATACGCAGTATTTT. Translated: CASSPGKTSGGLDTQYF.

This rearrangement joins TRBV5-4 to TRBJ2-5, with TRBD1 matching over 7 bases. The CDR3 is made up of 13 amino acids. The germline gives CDR1 SGHNT, CDR2 YYREEE (reference sequence). With V trimmed by 2 bases and J by 4 bases, 2 bases remained unmatched. For the CDR3, the DNA is TGTGCCAGCAGCTTAGGGGGCGGAGAGACCCAGTACTTC. It codes for CASSLGGGETQYF.

V usage is TRBV28 and J usage is TRBJ2-7, with D possibly being TRBD2 (5 bases). The CDR3 has 12 residues. Germline V lookup: CDR1 MDHEN, CDR2 SYDVKM. V gave up 5 bases and J gave up 7 bases, with 12 bases separating them. The CDR3 coding sequence is TGTGCCAGCAGTCTCCTCCAGCGGGAGCAGTACTTC. Its translation: CASSLLQREQYF.

This sequence joins TRBV5-1 and TRBJ2-1, with D perhaps TRBD1 (5 bases). In germline, CDR1 is SGHRS, CDR2 YFSETQ. The CDR3 runs 14 residues. V was shortened by 0 bases and J by 6 bases, with 10 bases between the two germline ends. The CDR3 coding sequence is TGCGCCAGCAGCTTGGGTCTCCAGGGCAATGAGCAGTTCTTC. It translates to CASSLGLQGNEQFF.

This rearrangement joins TRBV30 to TRBJ1-2; 8 bases are shared with TRBD1. Trimming cost V 3 bases and J 2 bases; bases outside gene matches: 11. The CDR3 is 16 residues long. The V gene's germline CDR1 is GTSNPN and CDR2 SVGIG (reference sequence). The CDR3 loop is CAWRRTGYVQNYGYTF. DNA for the CDR3: TGTGCCTGGAGGAGGACAGGGTACGTTCAAAACTATGGCTACACCTTC.

This clone appeared a single time. The junction does not match germline at one end; this may be a read error. The genes are TRBV30 and TRBJ2-5; no clear D. Germline V gene sequence: CDR1 GTSNPN, CDR2 SVGIG (reference sequence). The CDR3 runs 13 residues. The CDR3 bases are TGTGCCTGGAGTGTCGGTTTCCAAGAGGCCCAGTACTTC. This translates into CAWSVGFQEAQYF.

V and J are TRBV4-2 and TRBJ2-2, with TRBD1 identical over 8 bases. V shed 3 bases, J shed 0 bases, and the junction held 6 bases outside the gene matches. The CDR3 loop spans 17 amino acids. The germline V gene encodes CDR1 LGHNA and CDR2 YNFKEQ. CDR3 region: CASSQQTGASNTGELFF. Written as DNA, the CDR3 is TGTGCCAGCAGCCAGCAGACAGGGGCGTCGAACACCGGGGAGCTGTTTTTT.

V gene TRBV5-6 combines with J gene TRBJ2-7, with a possible D match to TRBD1 (5 bases). From germline, CDR1 is SGHDT and CDR2 YYEEEE. V lost 5 bases and J lost 0, with 9 bases in between. The CDR3 has 13 amino acids. CDR3 DNA: TGTGCCAGCAGTTTCAGGGACTCCTACGAGCAGTACTTC. This translates into CASSFRDSYEQYF.

The chain is built from TRBV7-9 and TRBJ1-2, with TRBD1 identical over 7 bases. The CDR3 is 17 amino acids. Losses at the gene ends were 6 bases for V and 1 base for J; bases not matched to a gene: 14. Germline V gene data show CDR1 as SEHNR and CDR2 as FQNEAQ (reference sequence). The CDR3 spells CASRKDRVDGGNYGYTF. CDR3 nucleotides: TGTGCCAGCAGAAAAGACAGGGTTGACGGGGGTAACTATGGCTACACCTTC.

The chain combines TRBV7-3 with TRBJ2-1; D gene ambiguous. Germline V gene sequence: CDR1 SGHTA, CDR2 FQGTGA. V lost 5 bases and J lost 5, with 19 bases in between. The CDR3 consists of 16 residues. This CDR3 reads CASSRGGGGHNNEQFF. CDR3 sequence (DNA): TGTGCCAGCAGCCGCGGCGGCGGCGGCCACAACAATGAGCAGTTCTTC.

This sequence joins TRBV5-5 and TRBJ2-7, with 7 bases fitting TRBD1. V was pared by 3 bases and J by 4 bases, with 7 bases of the junction left unmatched. This CDR3 comprises 14 residues. CDR1 is SGHKS and CDR2 is YYEKEE in the germline V gene (reference sequence). The CDR3 DNA sequence: TGTGCCAGCAGCTCAACAGGGGTGAGATACGAGCAGTACTTC. As protein: CASSSTGVRYEQYF.

The rearrangement links TRBV11-3 to TRBJ2-7; 7 bases are a match to TRBD1. The CDR3 is made up of 15 amino acids. V was clipped by 5 bases and J by 2 bases; unmatched bases: 9. The V gene's germline CDR1 is SGHNT and CDR2 YENEEA. The CDR3 sequence is CASSAGTAYTYEQYF. CDR3 bases: TGTGCCAGCAGCGCCGGGACAGCCTATACCTACGAGCAGTACTTC.

The CDR3: CASSLQNGNTIYF. The CDR3 DNA follows: TGTGCCAGCAGCTTACAGAATGGAAACACCATATATTTT. J is TRBJ1-3 and V is TRBV13; D is uncertain. The CDR3 length is 13 residues. CDR1 is PRHDT and CDR2 is FYEKMQ in the germline V gene (reference sequence). V lost 2 bases and J 3 bases, leaving 5 bases between the germline ends. The full variable domain, its missing parts supplied by reference TRBV13 and TRBJ1-3, is AAGVIQSPRHLIKEKRETATLKCYPIPRHDTVYWYQQGPGQDPQFLISFYEKMQSDKGSIPDRFSAQQFSDYHSELNMSSLELGDSALYFCASSLQNGNTIYFGEGSWLTVV.

The chain joins TRBV9 to TRBJ2-2; 7 nucleotides match TRBD1. Trimming removed 4 bases from V and 3 bases from J; junction bases left unmatched: 12. Germline-derived CDR1 and CDR2 are SGDLS and YYNGEE. This CDR3 has 17 amino acids. The CDR3 coding sequence is TGTGCCAGCAGCCCCCAGGCACAGGGGCTGTACACCGGGGAGCTGTTTTTT. As protein: CASSPQAQGLYTGELFF.

In this sample, this clone turned up a few times. The chain has TRBV15 and TRBJ2-3; the match to TRBD2 covers 7 bases. V trimming: 1 base; J trimming: 6 bases; junction bases outside the gene matches: 4. Per the germline V gene, CDR1 is LNHNV and CDR2 is YYDKDF (reference sequence). CDR3 size: 14 residues. The CDR3 DNA sequence: TGTGCCACCAGCAGAGGGACTAGGATGGATACGCAGTATTTT. Translating gives CATSRGTRMDTQYF.

This clone showed up just once. This chain uses TRBV7-8 with TRBJ2-1; possible D gene TRBD1, 10 bases. This CDR3 comprises 17 residues. Trimming pared 5 bases from V and 7 bases from J, leaving 24 bases between. CDR1 SGHVS and CDR2 FQNEAQ come from the germline V gene. The CDR3 here is CASSPRGGTGAGNEQFF. The CDR3, as DNA: TGTGCCAGCAGCCCGCGGGGGGGGACAGGGGCTGGGAATGAGCAGTTCTTC.

J is TRBJ1-2 and V is TRBV5-1; possible D gene TRBD1, 6 bases. V lost 0 bases and J lost 4, with 13 bases in between. Germline V gene data show CDR1 as SGHRS and CDR2 as YFSETQ. This CDR3 has 15 residues. CDR3 sequence: CASSLDGQSGYGYTF. The CDR3 coding sequence is TGCGCCAGCAGCTTGGACGGACAGTCCGGCTATGGCTACACCTTC.

This clone was detected a few times. The chain is built from TRBV5-1 and TRBJ2-4; 8 bases line up with TRBD1. Germline V gives CDR1 SGHRS, CDR2 YFSETQ. This CDR3 is built from 14 residues. With V trimmed by 0 bases and J by 8 bases, 4 bases remained unmatched. The CDR3 DNA sequence: TGCGCCAGCAGCTTGGCCGACAGGGGAGACATTCAGTACTTC. Translation gives CASSLADRGDIQYF.

The J gene is TRBJ2-7, the V gene TRBV10-2; 9 nucleotides line up with TRBD2. V was clipped by 3 bases and J by 4 bases; unmatched bases: 7. CDR3 length: 15 amino acids. Looked up from germline, CDR1 is WSHSY and CDR2 is SAAADI. In DNA, the CDR3 is TGCGCCAGCAGTGATCCGGGACTAGCTCGGTACGAGCAGTACTTC. Protein product: CASSDPGLARYEQYF.

The V gene is TRBV6-1, the J gene TRBJ1-2; 10 nucleotides match TRBD1. Per germline, CDR1 MNHNS and CDR2 SASEGT. The V segment lost 1 base and the J segment 7 bases; nucleotides outside the gene matches: 9. The CDR3 has 16 amino acids. CDR3: CASSEGTGGHRRGYTF. The CDR3 coding sequence is TGTGCCAGCAGTGAAGGGACAGGGGGGCATCGGCGTGGCTACACCTTC.

V and J are TRBV11-3 and TRBJ2-1; 8 bases map to TRBD2. The ends lost 1 base at V and 5 bases at J; junction bases unmatched: 7. The CDR3 sequence is 16 residues long. Germline CDR1 SGHNT, CDR2 YENEEA. The CDR3 loop reads CASSLGGGGLDNEQFF. The CDR3 nucleotides are TGTGCCAGCAGCTTAGGCGGCGGGGGGTTGGACAATGAGCAGTTCTTC.